This T cell receptor (beta chain) was sequenced for a study of cytomegalovirus exposure and HLA in healthy donors. Sequencing was performed with immunoSEQ multiplex PCR; in TCRdb, only in-frame clones are kept and a portion is missing. The sample holds about 140,000 clones, more than 85% seen once. Trimming shortened V by 6 bases and J by 2 bases, and 9 bases separated the two germline ends. The V gene's germline CDR1 is MNHNS and CDR2 SASEGT. The CDR3 has 13 residues. The V gene is TRBV6-1, the J gene TRBJ2-3; possibly TRBD1 for D (5 bases). This receptor was taken from a young man in good health and CMV-seropositive. Material for sequencing was PBMCs. CDR3 protein: CASRLGVTDTQYF. The CDR3 DNA reads as TGTGCCAGCAGGTTAGGGGTCACAGATACGCAGTATTTT.